The 23 T cell receptor beta chains below all came from one sample that was sequenced in a study of T cells in localized non-small cell lung cancer. The assay was immunoSEQ multiplex PCR, and TCRdb's table has in-frame clones only and misses some. The data contain 1,000 or so clones, roughly 36% of them singletons. Sample: normal lung tissue next to the tumor, taken before any cancer treatment. The receptors originated from a female donor aged 60 or older with stage I lung adenocarcinoma.

V usage is TRBV2 and J usage is TRBJ1-2; possibly TRBD1 for D (5 bases). This CDR3 spans 13 amino acids. Germline V gene sequence: CDR1 SNHLY, CDR2 FYNNEI. V was cut by 5 bases and J by 8 bases, with 15 bases left in between. Here the CDR3 DNA reads TGTGCCAGCAGTTTCCTCCAGGGAGACGGCTACACCTTC. Its protein product is CASSFLQGDGYTF.

This clone was seen a handful of times. The chain joins TRBV28 to TRBJ1-5; 9 positions match TRBD1. Per the germline V gene, CDR1 is MDHEN and CDR2 is SYDVKM. After removal of 7 bases from V and 7 bases from J, the junction contained 11 bases not matched to a gene. The CDR3 totals 15 residues. The CDR3 sequence: CASTFGNRGHQPQHF. Here the CDR3 DNA reads TGTGCCAGCACTTTCGGGAACAGGGGGCACCAGCCCCAGCATTTT.

This clone has just a few counts. V and J are TRBV28 and TRBJ1-1; D perhaps matches TRBD1 (5 bases). This CDR3 has 16 amino acids. The ends were cut back, 5 bases at V and 0 bases at J, with 16 bases in the middle. Germline V gene lookup returns CDR1 MDHEN and CDR2 SYDVKM. The CDR3 sequence is CASSPVPPGVNTEAFF. DNA for the CDR3: TGTGCCAGCAGTCCCGTCCCCCCGGGGGTGAACACTGAAGCTTTCTTT.

In this sample, this clone turned up a few times. V gene TRBV29-1 combines with J gene TRBJ2-3; TRBD1 or TRBD2 may be the D gene (5 bases each). CDR1 is SQVTM, CDR2 ANQGSEA, per germline. Trimming removed 6 bases at V and 2 bases at J, with 18 bases between. The CDR3 sequence is 15 residues long. The CDR3 nucleotides are TGCAGCGTCGTACCCGGGACGGCCGTCACAGATACGCAGTATTTT. Protein sequence: CSVVPGTAVTDTQYF.

This clone was recorded a few times. The chain links TRBV10-3 to TRBJ2-3, with unresolved D. Germline V gene sequence: CDR1 ENHRY, CDR2 SYGVKD. The CDR3 runs 14 residues. V lost 3 bases, J lost 0 bases, and 7 bases lay in between. CDR3 region: CAISDTSSTDTQYF. In nucleotides, the CDR3 is TGTGCCATCAGTGACACATCTAGCACAGATACGCAGTATTTT.

V is TRBV29-1 and J is TRBJ2-5; TRBD1 matches at 8 bases. Germline V gene data show CDR1 as SQVTM and CDR2 as ANQGSEA. This CDR3 is built from 13 residues. The V gene end was trimmed by 3 bases and the J gene end by 7 bases; junction bases not matched to a gene: 7. The CDR3 region has the DNA TGCAGCGTTGAGGATACCGGGACAGGGACCCAGTACTTC. Residues: CSVEDTGTGTQYF.

This clone was detected only a few times. V is TRBV6-8 and J is TRBJ2-3; 11 positions agree with TRBD1. The CDR3 is 15 amino acids. Germline trimming cut 5 bases from V and 6 bases from J; bases unmatched to any gene: 7. Per germline, CDR1 MNHGY and CDR2 SAAAGT. This CDR3 reads CASSQGDRGYDTQYF. DNA of the CDR3: TGTGCCAGCAGTCAAGGGGACAGGGGGTATGATACGCAGTATTTT.

The V and J genes are TRBV11-3 and TRBJ2-1; TRBD2 is a possible D gene (6 bases). The germline gives CDR1 SGHNT, CDR2 YENEEA. V gave up 5 bases and J gave up 9 bases, with 20 bases separating them. The CDR3 is made up of 15 amino acids. The CDR3 region is CASSPTSMAIGEQFF. The CDR3 nucleotides are TGTGCCAGCAGCCCGACTAGTATGGCAATCGGTGAGCAGTTCTTC.

This clone qualifies as medium-sized. V usage is TRBV11-3 and J usage is TRBJ2-1, with 7 nucleotides matching TRBD2. Germline trimming cut 8 bases from V and 5 bases from J; bases unmatched to any gene: 12. Germline-derived CDR1 and CDR2 are SGHNT and YENEEA. The CDR3 is 15 residues long. CDR3 DNA: TGTGCCAGCGCCCAGGGCGTGGGAGGGAACAATGAGCAGTTCTTC. Its translation: CASAQGVGGNNEQFF.

In this sample, this clone turned up a few times. This chain connects TRBV9 to TRBJ1-2; D gene uncertain. Trimming stripped 5 bases from V and 3 bases from J, with 11 bases between. CDR3 size: 13 residues. The germline CDR1 and CDR2 sequences are SGDLS and YYNGEE. This CDR3 is CASRLHGDYGYTF. CDR3 nucleotide sequence: TGTGCCAGCAGGTTACACGGAGACTATGGCTACACCTTC.

J is TRBJ1-4 and V is TRBV9, with D unresolved. Germline-derived CDR1 and CDR2 are SGDLS and YYNGEE. V lost 7 bases and J lost 4, with 20 bases in between. CDR3 size: 16 residues. In DNA form, the CDR3 reads TGTGCCAGCGGGCCCGAGAGGGCTCGGGGTAATGAAAAACTGTTTTTT. Translating gives CASGPERARGNEKLFF. Drawing the rest from reference TRBV9 and TRBJ1-4, the complete variable domain is DSGVTQTPKHLITATGQRVTLRCSPRSGDLSVYWYQQSLDQGLQFLIQYYNGEERAKGNILERFSAQQFPDLHSELNLSSLELGDSALYFCASGPERARGNEKLFFGSGTQLSVL.

This chain uses TRBV6-8 with TRBJ1-2, with a tentative D call TRBD1 (6 bases). V dropped 5 bases and J dropped 2 bases, with 15 bases sitting between them. This CDR3 has 15 amino acids. Germline assignment: CDR1 MNHGY and CDR2 SAAAGT. The CDR3 sequence is CASSQQGGGNYGYTF. The DNA of the CDR3 is TGTGCCAGCAGTCAACAGGGTGGCGGAAACTATGGCTACACCTTC.

The chain joins TRBV9 to TRBJ2-1; 9 nucleotides match TRBD2. The CDR3 spans 15 residues. Germline CDR1 and CDR2: SGDLS and YYNGEE. The trim removed 7 bases at V and 6 bases at J, leaving 11 bases unmatched. This chain's CDR3 is CASAAPGLASNEQFF. CDR3 DNA: TGTGCCAGCGCTGCCCCGGGACTAGCATCCAATGAGCAGTTCTTC.

This clone was seen only a few times. The chain has TRBV11-3 and TRBJ2-1; D gene uncertain. From germline, CDR1 is SGHNT and CDR2 YENEEA. Trimming removed 3 bases at V and 1 base at J, with 16 bases between. This CDR3 region has 17 residues. This CDR3 is CASSLTPKYGSYNEQFF. CDR3 nucleotide sequence: TGTGCCAGCAGCTTGACCCCCAAATATGGGTCCTACAATGAGCAGTTCTTC.

The V call is TRBV28, the J call TRBJ2-3, with TRBD2 identical over 8 bases. The V segment lost 4 bases and the J segment 7 bases; nucleotides outside the gene matches: 16. The CDR3 contains 17 residues. In germline, CDR1 is MDHEN, CDR2 SYDVKM. CDR3 sequence reads: CASSSMGLAGTANTQYF. CDR3 sequence (DNA): TGTGCCAGCAGTTCCATGGGGCTAGCGGGCACTGCCAATACGCAGTATTTT. The whole variable domain, remainder taken from reference TRBV28 and TRBJ2-3, is DVKVTQSSRYLVKRTGEKVFLECVQDMDHENMFWYRQDPGLGLRLIYFSYDVKMKEKGDIPEGYSVSREKKERFSLILESASTNQTSMYLCASSSMGLAGTANTQYFGPGTRLTVL.

By sample fraction, this clone is medium-sized (0.01 to 0.1%). The V call is TRBV9, the J call TRBJ1-2; possibly TRBD1 for D (5 bases). V was clipped by 4 bases and J by 6 bases, with 19 bases between them. Looked up from germline, CDR1 is SGDLS and CDR2 is YYNGEE. This CDR3 is 15 amino acids long. CDR3 DNA sequence: TGTGCCAGCAGCCCTGGGGACCTGGGCGTGGATGGCTACACCTTC. Amino acids: CASSPGDLGVDGYTF. Combining the CDR3 with reference TRBV9 and TRBJ1-2 gives the whole variable domain DSGVTQTPKHLITATGQRVTLRCSPRSGDLSVYWYQQSLDQGLQFLIQYYNGEERAKGNILERFSAQQFPDLHSELNLSSLELGDSALYFCASSPGDLGVDGYTFGSGTRLTVV.

The chain links TRBV25-1 to TRBJ1-5; D gene uncertain. The germline gives CDR1 MGHDK, CDR2 SYGVNS. Trimming took 4 bases from V and 2 from J, leaving 3 bases between them. This CDR3 comprises 12 residues. This CDR3 reads CASSVGNQPQHF. The CDR3 bases are TGTGCCAGCAGTGTCGGCAATCAGCCCCAGCATTTT. Combining the CDR3 with reference TRBV25-1 and TRBJ1-5 gives the whole variable domain EADIYQTPRYLVIGTGKKITLECSQTMGHDKMYWYQQDPGMELHLIHYSYGVNSTEKGDLSSESTVSRIRTEHFPLTLESARPSHTSQYLCASSVGNQPQHFGDGTRLSIL.

This clone was counted a few times. The chain links TRBV6-7 to TRBJ2-2; D gene unclear. TRBV6-7 is given ORF status, its function remaining uncertain. Between the trimmed V and J ends, which lost 6 bases and 5 bases, there was a span of 4 bases. This CDR3 comprises 11 residues. Written as DNA, the CDR3 is TGTGCCAGCAGGACGACCGGGGAGCTGTTTTTT. This encodes CASRTTGELFF.

CDR3 region: CASSLELGRGHNEQFF. The DNA of the CDR3 is TGCGCCAGCAGTTTAGAGTTGGGCCGGGGCCACAATGAGCAGTTCTTC. The chain recombines TRBV5-1 with TRBJ2-1; D possibly uses TRBD1 or TRBD2 (5 bases each). This CDR3 has 16 amino acids. Germline V gene data show CDR1 as SGHRS and CDR2 as YFSETQ. Between the trimmed V and J ends, which lost 5 bases and 5 bases, there was a span of 20 bases.

This clone was seen more than once but under ten times. The rearrangement links TRBV9 to TRBJ2-5; D is perhaps TRBD2 (6 bases). The germline CDR1 and CDR2 sequences are SGDLS and YYNGEE. V shed 5 bases and J shed 5 bases, with 22 bases lying between them. CDR3 length: 16 amino acids. Written as DNA, the CDR3 is TGTGCCAGCAGTGACGACCACCACGGGGGTGGGGAGACCCAGTACTTC. As protein: CASSDDHHGGGETQYF.

The table lists this clone with a few counts. V is TRBV18 and J is TRBJ2-7, with TRBD2 matching over 11 bases. The V and J ends lost 3 bases and 1 base, in that order; junction bases with no gene match: 2. Per germline, CDR1 KGHSH and CDR2 LQKENI. CDR3 length: 15 residues. CDR3 protein: CASSPGLAVSYEQYF. The CDR3 coding sequence is TGTGCCAGCTCACCGGGACTAGCGGTTTCCTACGAGCAGTACTTC.

This chain joins TRBV19 and TRBJ2-7, with TRBD2 matching over 16 bases. The CDR3 contains 16 residues. V lost 5 bases to trimming and J lost 6 bases; unmatched junction nucleotides: 7. The germline gives CDR1 LNHDA, CDR2 SQIVND (reference sequence). CDR3 loop: CASSGGLAGGPREQYF. DNA of the CDR3: TGTGCCAGTAGTGGGGGACTAGCGGGAGGGCCTCGCGAGCAGTACTTC.

The chain links TRBV6-8 to TRBJ2-2; 12 bases map to TRBD2. The J segment lost 4 bases and the V segment lost 5 bases, leaving 5 bases of the junction unmatched. The CDR3 has 16 residues. Germline V gene lookup returns CDR1 MNHGY and CDR2 SAAAGT. This CDR3 is CASSETSGRATGELFF. The CDR3, as DNA: TGTGCCAGCAGTGAGACTAGCGGGAGAGCCACCGGGGAGCTGTTTTTT.